Below, 20 T cell receptor beta chains from the same sample are listed, as sequenced in a study of shared clonotypes between healthy human individuals. The protocol was immunoSEQ multiplex PCR, while the TCRdb copy is restricted to in-frame clones and leaves out a portion. The data show hundreds of thousands of clones, with about 96% seen just once and 0.06% held by the top ten. What was sequenced was naive CD4+ T cells sorted from blood. The sample's subset: CD45RA+ positively selected. The receptors were sampled from a woman in her twenties or thirties in good health.

This clone occurred a few times. This chain joins TRBV27 and TRBJ2-7; D is unclear. CDR1 is MNHEY and CDR2 is SMNVEV in the germline V gene (reference sequence). The CDR3 has 9 amino acids. Trimming stripped 3 bases from V and 7 bases from J, with 1 base between. DNA for the CDR3: TGTGCCAGCAGTTTGGAGCAGTACTTC. Residues: CASSLEQYF.

The chain couples TRBV7-9 to TRBJ2-1; 11 nucleotides line up with TRBD1. The CDR3 sequence is 16 residues long. Trimming cost V 5 bases and J 7 bases; bases outside gene matches: 10. Germline V lookup: CDR1 SEHNR, CDR2 FQNEAQ (reference sequence). This chain's CDR3 is CASSTQGTGGRNEQFF. The DNA of the CDR3 is TGTGCCAGCAGCACACAAGGGACAGGGGGGAGGAATGAGCAGTTCTTC.

V and J are TRBV10-3 and TRBJ2-7, with D hard to call. The CDR3 is made up of 14 amino acids. V was pared by 4 bases and J by 5 bases, with 15 bases between. The germline V gene has CDR1 ENHRY and CDR2 SYGVKD. CDR3: CAISVGGKGDEQYF. In DNA, the CDR3 is TGTGCCATCAGTGTCGGCGGCAAAGGCGACGAGCAGTACTTC.

The chain couples TRBV27 to TRBJ2-7; tentative D call: TRBD2 (6 bases). CDR1 is MNHEY and CDR2 is SMNVEV in the germline V gene (reference sequence). CDR3 length: 15 amino acids. Trimming stripped 6 bases from V and 0 bases from J, with 15 bases between. Here the CDR3 DNA reads TGTGCCAGCAGCCGTGCGGGACTTCACTCCTACGAGCAGTACTTC. Its protein product is CASSRAGLHSYEQYF.

The chain employs TRBV21-1 and TRBJ2-7; the table assigns TRBD1, which was not confirmed against the DNA. TRBV21-1 is a documented pseudogene. CDR3 length: 13 amino acids. The CDR3 here is CASSKANIDEQYF. DNA of the CDR3: TGTGCCAGCAGCAAAGCGAACATCGACGAGCAGTACTTC.

The chain combines TRBV28 with TRBJ2-5; no definite D call. The closer fit of TRBJ2-7 to the DNA end suggests the J call may be wrong. Germline loops: CDR1 MDHEN, CDR2 SYDVKM. The CDR3 has 13 amino acids. CDR3: CASSLAYEYEQYF. As DNA, the CDR3 is TGTGCCAGCAGTTTGGCCTATGAATACGAGCAGTACTTC.

This sequence joins TRBV5-4 and TRBJ2-5; maybe TRBD1 (6 bases). The CDR3 has 17 amino acids. Germline V gene sequence: CDR1 SGHNT, CDR2 YYREEE (reference sequence). The ends were cut back, 2 bases at V and 2 bases at J, with 19 bases in the middle. The CDR3 protein is CASSFRTAGRFQETQYF. DNA of the CDR3: TGTGCCAGCAGCTTCCGGACAGCCGGAAGGTTTCAAGAGACCCAGTACTTC.

V and J are TRBV27 and TRBJ2-7; 10 nucleotides agree with TRBD2. Germline V gene data show CDR1 as MNHEY and CDR2 as SMNVEV (reference sequence). V lost 4 bases to trimming and J lost 3 bases; unmatched junction nucleotides: 3. The CDR3 is 14 amino acids. CDR3 DNA sequence: TGTGCCAGCAGTTCTAGCGGGAGAATCTACGAGCAGTACTTC. Protein product: CASSSSGRIYEQYF.

The rearrangement joins TRBV29-1 to TRBJ2-4; no definite D call. This CDR3 is 14 amino acids long. The germline V gene has CDR1 SQVTM and CDR2 ANQGSEA. Deletions cut 5 bases from V and 0 bases from J, with 11 bases between. The CDR3 nucleotides read TGCAGCGTTATTACGGGTCTAGCCAAAAACATTCAGTACTTC. Its translation: CSVITGLAKNIQYF. The full variable domain, its missing parts supplied by reference TRBV29-1 and TRBJ2-4, is SAVISQKPSRDICQRGTSLTIQCQVDSQVTMMFWYRQQPGQSLTLIATANQGSEATYESGFVIDKFPISRPNLTFSTLTVSNMSPEDSSIYLCSVITGLAKNIQYFGAGTRLSVL.

The rearrangement links TRBV7-9 to TRBJ1-3; no clear D gene. V was pared by 7 bases and J by 3 bases, with 22 bases between. Per germline, CDR1 SEHNR and CDR2 FQNEAQ (reference sequence). The CDR3 has 17 amino acids. The CDR3, as DNA: TGTGCCAGCACACACCTACCACGGGTGCGTCATGGAAACACCATATATTTT. It specifies CASTHLPRVRHGNTIYF. The whole variable domain, remainder taken from reference TRBV7-9 and TRBJ1-3, is DTGVSQNPRHKITKRGQNVTFRCDPISEHNRLYWYRQTLGQGPEFLTYFQNEAQLEKSRLLSDRFSAERPKGSFSTLEIQRTEQGDSAMYLCASTHLPRVRHGNTIYFGEGSWLTVV.

The chain is built from TRBV18 and TRBJ2-2, with 10 bases lining up with TRBD2. Germline-derived CDR1 and CDR2 are KGHSH and LQKENI. V was clipped by 1 base and J by 1 base; unmatched bases: 3. This CDR3 region has 17 residues. CDR3 sequence (DNA): TGTGCCAGCTCACCACGTAGCGGGAGGTTGAACACCGGGGAGCTGTTTTTT. It translates to CASSPRSGRLNTGELFF.

The chain joins TRBV5-4 to TRBJ2-3; D is tentatively TRBD1 or TRBD2 (6 bases each). V gave up 4 bases and J gave up 0 bases, with 12 bases separating them. The CDR3 has 15 residues. Germline CDR1 is SGHNT and CDR2 is YYREEE (reference sequence). CDR3 DNA sequence: TGTGCCAGCAGCCCGGGGGCTACTAGCACAGATACGCAGTATTTT. Translation gives CASSPGATSTDTQYF.

CDR3 region: CASSNGDSTYEQYF. CDR3 bases: TGTGCCAGTAGTAATGGGGACAGCACCTACGAGCAGTACTTC. The chain is built from TRBV19 and TRBJ2-5, with TRBD1 matching over 7 bases. The J call is in doubt because the DNA end fits TRBJ2-7 better. Germline V gives CDR1 LNHDA, CDR2 SQIVND (reference sequence). This CDR3 has 14 residues.

The chain joins TRBV6-5 to TRBJ2-5, with 10 bases that match TRBD1. Germline trimming cut 6 bases from V and 2 bases from J; bases unmatched to any gene: 6. CDR1 is MNHEY, CDR2 SVGAGI, per germline. This CDR3 contains 15 residues. CDR3 nucleotides: TGTGCCAGCAGCCGCGGACAGGGGGATCAAGAGACCCAGTACTTC. Encoded protein: CASSRGQGDQETQYF.

This rearrangement joins TRBV7-2 to TRBJ2-1, with D unclear. The CDR3 loop spans 13 amino acids. Germline V gene lookup returns CDR1 SGHTA and CDR2 FQGNSA. Trimming took off 7 bases at V and 4 bases at J, with 11 bases between the two ends. The CDR3 region is CASIETIYNEQFF. The CDR3 DNA reads TGTGCCAGCATTGAGACCATATACAATGAGCAGTTCTTC.

This rearrangement joins TRBV27 to TRBJ2-7; 10 positions agree with TRBD1. CDR3 length equals 15 residues. J gave up 2 bases and V 6 bases, and 7 bases lay outside the gene matches. CDR1 MNHEY and CDR2 SMNVEV come from the germline V gene (reference sequence). The CDR3 sequence: CASSHTGTGAYEQYF. In DNA form, the CDR3 reads TGTGCCAGCAGCCATACCGGGACAGGGGCCTACGAGCAGTACTTC.

This chain links TRBV6-1 with TRBJ1-4; a weak D match, TRBD1 (5 bases). This CDR3 comprises 14 residues. Germline V gene lookup returns CDR1 MNHNS and CDR2 SASEGT. The V gene lost 4 bases and the J gene lost 7 bases, with 13 bases spanning the gap. The CDR3, as DNA: TGTGCCAGCAGTGGGCGGGGGGAGCGTGAAAAACTGTTTTTT. Amino acids: CASSGRGEREKLFF.

This sequence joins TRBV28 and TRBJ1-1; tentatively, D is TRBD1 (5 bases). V gave up 6 bases and J gave up 4 bases, with 9 bases separating them. This CDR3 has 12 residues. Germline CDR1 is MDHEN and CDR2 is SYDVKM. The CDR3 is CASRNQGTEAFF. Written as DNA, the CDR3 is TGTGCCAGCAGGAATCAGGGCACTGAAGCTTTCTTT.

The chain combines TRBV12-5 with TRBJ2-3; D is perhaps TRBD2 (6 bases). The CDR3 is 16 residues long. Germline assignment: CDR1 LGHNT and CDR2 FRNRAP. V gave up 6 bases and J gave up 0 bases, with 16 bases separating them. In DNA, the CDR3 is TGTGCTAGTGGATCGGGAGCCAGTTCTAGCACAGATACGCAGTATTTT. Translated, it gives CASGSGASSSTDTQYF.

In nucleotides, the CDR3 is TGTGCCAGCAACTACCGGGACAGGGCGGCTTCAACTAATGAAAAACTGTTTTTT. It is translated as CASNYRDRAASTNEKLFF. The gene calls are TRBV14 and TRBJ1-4, with 9 bases that match TRBD1. J lost 0 bases, V lost 7 bases, and 12 bases had no gene match. Germline-derived CDR1 and CDR2 are SGHDN and FVKESK. The CDR3 loop spans 18 amino acids.